A single sample gave rise to the 3 T cell receptor beta chains below, sequenced in a study of T cells in Graves' hyperthyroidism and ophthalmopathy. The investigators amplified TCR beta CDR3 regions from RNA transcripts. A first-round RT-PCR of the TCR CDR3 used the HTBI primer set. TCRdb fed the multiplex PCR reads into MiXCR, producing one record per CDR3 protein. The sample yields under 650,000 distinct CDR3 sequences, 15% to 20% seen once. Sequenced sample: blood. All receptors come from a woman aged 25 to 39 with Graves' hyperthyroidism.

This clonotype was picked up a small number of times. This sequence joins TRBV29-1 and TRBJ2-3, with D tentatively TRBD1 (5 bases). Germline CDR1 SQVTM, CDR2 ANQGSEA. V lost 7 bases to trimming and J lost 4 bases, with 15 bases between them. The CDR3 sequence is 13 residues long. The CDR3 DNA sequence: TGCAGCGCAGGGCCGGGTAGAGCAGATACGCAGTATTTT. Residues: CSAGPGRADTQYF.

This clonotype showed up just a few times. The chain joins TRBV24-1 to TRBJ2-2, with TRBD1 matching over 10 bases. Trimming at V came to 4 bases and at J to 3 bases, leaving 4 bases not matched to a gene. The germline V gene has CDR1 KGHDR and CDR2 SFDVKD. The CDR3 is 16 residues long. The CDR3 here is CATSDLDRGHTGELFF. CDR3 coding DNA: TGTGCCACCAGTGACTTAGACAGGGGGCACACCGGGGAGCTGTTTTTT.

There are many counts of this clonotype. The CDR3 here is CASTGGVTDTQYF. CDR3 nucleotide sequence: TGTGCCAGCACTGGGGGGGTCACAGATACGCAGTATTTT. V gene TRBV2 combines with J gene TRBJ2-3; 7 bases are a match to TRBD2. The CDR3 loop spans 13 amino acids. V dropped 7 bases and J dropped 2; count of bases not matched to a gene: 3. The germline V gene encodes CDR1 SNHLY and CDR2 FYNNEI.